This T cell receptor (beta chain) was observed in a study of T cells after yellow fever vaccination. V lost 6 bases and J lost 7, with 20 bases in between. The CDR3 loop spans 15 amino acids. CDR1 and CDR2 from the germline V gene are SGHVS and FNYEAQ. Conversion of TCR transcripts into cDNA relied on 5'RACE template switching, which added a universal primer site and UMIs. MiXCR, run by TCRdb on the 5' RACE reads, gives a single entry per CDR3 protein. The sample contains nearly 550,000 distinct CDR3 sequences, approximately 21% of which appear only once. This clonotype was seen a handful of times. Its antigen is still unknown. Study results and caveats: FACS-sorted repertoires could contain abundant clonotypes contaminating from the bulk population. Though it reached lower strength, the secondary response hit its peak faster, day 5 versus 15.

Sample: PBMCs, taken 15 days after the yellow fever booster vaccination. The rearrangement joins TRBV7-6 to TRBJ2-3; TRBD1 is a possible D gene (6 bases). The receptor's source is a man between 25 and 39 years old who received the YFV17D yellow fever vaccine. CDR3 sequence (DNA): TGTGCCAGCAGTCAACCGGGGCAGGGGATGCATACGCAGTATTTT. Protein product: CASSQPGQGMHTQYF.